This T cell receptor beta chain comes out of a study of T cells in Graves' hyperthyroidism and ophthalmopathy. This clonotype was found many times. Authors of the study amplified TCR beta CDR3 regions from RNA transcripts. Carried out on the TCR CDR3, a first-round RT-PCR used the HTBI primer set. TCRdb independently ran MiXCR on the multiplex PCR reads; one entry per CDR3 protein. Here the sample spans hundreds of thousands of distinct CDR3 sequences, around 42% being singletons. Diagnostic decisions used clinical symptoms, serum thyroxine and TRAb, thyroid ultrasound and orbital computed tomography. Trimming removed 5 bases from V and 5 bases from J, with 6 bases in between. The CDR3 length is 11 residues. Germline lookup yields CDR1 SGHTA and CDR2 FQGNSA.

The gene calls are TRBV7-2 and TRBJ2-5; no clear D. The sequence came from a woman under 30 with Graves' hyperthyroidism. Material: peripheral blood or thyroid tissue (not recorded which). The DNA of the CDR3 is TGTGCCAGCAGCGCACTGGAGACCCAGTACTTC. Its translation: CASSALETQYF.